This record covers a single TCR beta chain. What it binds is unknown. The entry originates in a study of T cells in tumors after PD-1 blockade. Study-level information: Daily vismodegib 150 mg continued in a subset of anti-PD-1-treated patients. Mean per blood sample: some 120,000 templates (roughly 21,000-270,000), about 40,000 unique clonotypes.

Overall study findings and caveats: Some novel exhausted tumor clones appeared in pre-treatment blood, suggesting peripheral recruitment.

Profiling relied on immunoSEQ multiplex PCR, and the TCRdb table lists in-frame clones only, not all of them. The data show 60,000 to 65,000 clones, over 65% seen once. J gave up 4 bases and V 4 bases, and 9 bases lay outside the gene matches. CDR1 is SGHNT, CDR2 YYREEE, per germline (reference sequence). This CDR3 spans 15 amino acids. Here the sequenced sample was PBMCs, taken after anti-PD-1 treatment. The clonotype originates from a human donor with basal cell carcinoma. V usage is TRBV5-4 and J usage is TRBJ2-3; TRBD1 matches 7 bases. CDR3 nucleotides: TGTGCCAGCAGCAGACCGAGCACAGGGGCAGATACGCAGTATTTT. Protein: CASSRPSTGADTQYF.